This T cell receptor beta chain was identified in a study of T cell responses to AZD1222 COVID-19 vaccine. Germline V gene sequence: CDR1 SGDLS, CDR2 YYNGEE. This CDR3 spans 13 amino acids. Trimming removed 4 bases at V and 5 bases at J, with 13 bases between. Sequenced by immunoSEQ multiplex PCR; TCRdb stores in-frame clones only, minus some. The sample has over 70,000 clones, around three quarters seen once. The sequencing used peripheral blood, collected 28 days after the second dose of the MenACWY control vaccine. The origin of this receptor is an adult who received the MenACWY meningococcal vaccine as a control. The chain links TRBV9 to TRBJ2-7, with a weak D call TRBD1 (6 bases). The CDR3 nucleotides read TGTGCCAGCAGCCCAACAGGGAACAACGAGCAGTACTTC. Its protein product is CASSPTGNNEQYF.